This T cell receptor (beta chain) was captured by sequencing in a study of monozygotic twins with inflammatory bowel disease. Per donor, 2 to 3 ml of blood was collected and frozen. Per TCR library, 3500 ng of total RNA was used. cDNA synthesis was performed in eight separate reactions for each sample. Reanalyzing the 5' RACE reads, TCRdb keeps one entry per CDR3 protein, without DNA. The table gives approximately 210,000 distinct CDR3 sequences; the top ten clones make up roughly 8% of it. Germline values: CDR1 SNHLY, CDR2 FYNNEI. The CDR3 loop spans 13 amino acids. Sequenced: blood. The clonotype originates from a human donor with ulcerative colitis or Crohn's disease, or a healthy co-twin of an affected twin (not recorded which). The chain joins TRBV2 to TRBJ1-1; TCRdb returns TRBD1, unconfirmable since there is no DNA. This chain's CDR3 is CASIKQDNTEAFF.